The rows below give T cell receptor beta chains drawn from one sample of a study of low-dose radiotherapy and immunotherapy resistance in tumors. TCRdb analysed the reads with MiXCR anew, one entry per CDR3 protein. The sample consists of 100,000 or so distinct CDR3 sequences, under 10% of them appearing once. Sequenced material: PBMCs, taken before treatment. The receptors come from a male donor with prostate cancer. CDR3s include the opening cysteine and the closing phenylalanine or tryptophan. Each record gives: V gene, D gene, J gene, clone size, CDR3 DNA, CDR3 protein. The D gene is left open where the match is weak. Sizes are listed as once, few, many, or a class for an expanded clone.

TRBV27	TRBD2	TRBJ2-5	many	TGTGCCAGCAGTTTCTGGGGAGGGTCGGAGACCCAGTACTTC	CASSFWGGSETQYF
TRBV20-1	-	TRBJ2-7	few	TGCAGTGCTAGTCGGCAGAGCGACGAGCAGTACTTC	CSASRQSDEQYF
TRBV28	-	TRBJ2-3	many	TGTGCCAGCAGTCCCTCTCGCGGAGCTAGCACAGATACGCAGTATTTT	CASSPSRGASTDTQYF
TRBV20-1	TRBD1	TRBJ1-3	many	TGCAGTGCTAGAGATCCAGGGGGATCTGGAAACACCATATATTTT	CSARDPGGSGNTIYF
TRBV14	TRBD2	TRBJ2-1	many	TGTGCCAGCAGCCCTACTAGCGGGGGGAACAATGAGCAGTTCTTC	CASSPTSGGNNEQFF
TRBV6-7	TRBD2	TRBJ2-1	many	TGTGCCAGCAGTTACTCGGGACTAGCGGGAAAAAGATCCTACAATGAGCAGTTCTTC	CASSYSGLAGKRSYNEQFF
TRBV28	-	TRBJ2-7	many	TGTGCCTGCCGGGGTGGGGATGTCAGGTACGAGCAGTACTTC	CACRGGDVRYEQYF
TRBV7-2	-	TRBJ1-5	many	TGTGCCAGCAGCTTAATATGGGGACAGCCCCAGCATTTT	CASSLIWGQPQHF
TRBV6-5	-	TRBJ1-2	many	TGTGCCAGCAGTTACTCAGGCTATGGCTACACCTTC	CASSYSGYGYTF
TRBV29-1	-	TRBJ2-3	many	TGCAGCGACCCGCGTGCAGATACGCAGTATTTT	CSDPRADTQYF
TRBV5-1	-	TRBJ2-3	many	TGCGCCAGCAGCTTCTCTAGCTCCAATACGCAGTATTTT	CASSFSSSNTQYF
TRBV3-1	TRBD1	TRBJ1-1	many	TGTGCCAGCAGCCAACCAGGGGGGTCCACTGAAGCTTTCTTT	CASSQPGGSTEAFF